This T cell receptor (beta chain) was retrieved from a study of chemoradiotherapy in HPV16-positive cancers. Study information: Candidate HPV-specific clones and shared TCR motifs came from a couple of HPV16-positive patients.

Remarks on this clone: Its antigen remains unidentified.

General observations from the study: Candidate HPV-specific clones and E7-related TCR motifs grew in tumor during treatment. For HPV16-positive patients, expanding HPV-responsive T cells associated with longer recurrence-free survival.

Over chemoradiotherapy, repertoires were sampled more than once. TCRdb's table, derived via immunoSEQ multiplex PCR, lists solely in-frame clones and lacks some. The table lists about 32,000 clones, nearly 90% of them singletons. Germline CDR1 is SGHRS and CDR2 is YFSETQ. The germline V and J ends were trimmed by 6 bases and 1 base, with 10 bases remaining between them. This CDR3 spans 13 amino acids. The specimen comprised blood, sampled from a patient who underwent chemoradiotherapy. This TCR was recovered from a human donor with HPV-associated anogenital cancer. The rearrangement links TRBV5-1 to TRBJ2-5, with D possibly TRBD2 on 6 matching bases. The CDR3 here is CASTQGLQETQYF. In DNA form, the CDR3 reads TGCGCCAGCACGCAGGGACTCCAAGAGACCCAGTACTTC.